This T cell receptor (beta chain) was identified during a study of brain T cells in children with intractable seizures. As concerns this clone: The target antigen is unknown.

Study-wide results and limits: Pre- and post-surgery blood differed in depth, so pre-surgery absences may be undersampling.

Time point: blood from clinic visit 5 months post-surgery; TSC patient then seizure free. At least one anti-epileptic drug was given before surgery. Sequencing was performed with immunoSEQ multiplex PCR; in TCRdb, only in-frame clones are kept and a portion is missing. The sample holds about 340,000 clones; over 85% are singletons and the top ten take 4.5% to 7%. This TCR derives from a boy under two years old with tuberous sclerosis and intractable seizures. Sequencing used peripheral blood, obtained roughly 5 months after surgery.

The CDR3 bases are TGTGCCAGTAGTATGTCGGGGGCCAACGTCCTGACTTTC. Amino acid sequence: CASSMSGANVLTF. The chain recombines TRBV19 with TRBJ2-6; D uncertain. The CDR3 length is 13 residues. In germline, CDR1 is LNHDA, CDR2 SQIVND (reference sequence). The V and J ends lost 3 bases and 4 bases respectively, with 4 bases between them.